These T cell receptor beta chains were read from a single sample in a study of T cells in Graves' hyperthyroidism and ophthalmopathy. TCRdb recomputed calls from the multiplex PCR reads with MiXCR, one row per CDR3 protein. The sample consists of approximately 690,000 distinct CDR3 sequences, roughly 14% of them appearing once. The sequenced sample consisted of blood. The receptors derive from a woman between 50 and 59 years old with Graves' ophthalmopathy. CDR3s include the opening cysteine and the closing phenylalanine or tryptophan. D genes are given only for firm matches. Part of the rows lack a size; the others show once, few, many or a class for expanded clones.

j_call d_call clone_size v_call cdr3_aa cdr3_nt
TRBJ2-5 TRBD2 NA TRBV9 CASSVGTSGSGETQYF TGTGCCAGCAGCGTAGGAACTAGCGGGAGTGGGGAGACCCAGTACTTC
TRBJ2-5 TRBD2 NA TRBV20-1 CSARDTYPGLAGAYQETQYF TGCAGTGCTAGAGACACCTACCCGGGACTAGCGGGAGCCTACCAAGAGACCCAGTACTTC
TRBJ1-1 NA many TRBV14 CASSQEWGRGNTEAFF TGTGCCAGCAGCCAAGAATGGGGAAGGGGGAACACTGAAGCTTTCTTT
TRBJ1-5 NA many TRBV28 CASRPQGDNQPQHF TGTGCCAGCAGACCACAGGGTGACAATCAGCCCCAGCATTTT
TRBJ2-5 NA many TRBV4-3 CASSQDQPGARRETQYF TGCGCCAGCAGCCAAGATCAGCCGGGAGCACGTCGGGAGACCCAGTACTTC
TRBJ1-5 NA many TRBV28 CASKSSNQPQHF TGTGCCAGCAAGTCTAGCAATCAGCCCCAGCATTTT
TRBJ2-3 NA many TRBV11-2 CASSLAPHTQYF TGTGCCAGCAGCTTAGCACCCCATACGCAGTATTTT
TRBJ2-7 TRBD2 many TRBV20-1 CSARVPLGTSGRPNYEQYF TGCAGTGCTAGAGTCCCCTTGGGGACTAGCGGAAGACCAAACTACGAGCAGTACTTC
TRBJ1-2 NA NA TRBV14 CASSQVIQGAPGYTF TGTGCCAGCAGCCAAGTTATTCAAGGAGCTCCTGGGTACACCTTC
TRBJ1-1 NA few TRBV19 CASQEGVGTEAFF TGTGCCAGTCAAGAGGGGGTAGGGACTGAAGCTTTCTTT
TRBJ2-7 TRBD2 once TRBV28 CASSDPAGGSIEQYF TGTGCCAGCAGTGATCCAGCGGGAGGGTCCATCGAGCAGTACTTC
TRBJ1-5 NA many TRBV7-9 CASSLGRGINQPQHF TGTGCCAGCAGCTTAGGAAGGGGTATCAATCAGCCCCAGCATTTT
TRBJ2-1 TRBD2 NA TRBV10-2 CATTSGRSSYNEQFF TGCGCCACGACTAGCGGGAGGAGCTCCTACAATGAGCAGTTCTTC
TRBJ2-7 NA NA TRBV20-1 CSASLGPEQYF TGCAGTGCTAGTCTAGGGCCCGAGCAGTACTTC
TRBJ2-7 TRBD1 many TRBV7-2 CASRQGNRQYF TGTGCCAGCAGACAGGGGAACAGGCAGTACTTC
TRBJ2-7 NA few TRBV18 CASSQNLGYEQYF TGTGCCAGCTCCCAAAATCTTGGCTACGAGCAGTACTTC
TRBJ2-1 NA NA TRBV24-1 CATSDTPRRSYNEQFF TGTGCCACCAGTGATACCCCCCGCAGGTCCTACAATGAGCAGTTCTTC
TRBJ2-7 TRBD2 few TRBV20-1 CSVQTSGIHEQYF TGCAGTGTCCAAACTAGCGGGATCCACGAGCAGTACTTC
TRBJ2-2 NA NA TRBV7-2 CASSIPGGHTNTGELFF TGTGCCAGCAGCATACCCGGGGGACATACGAACACCGGGGAGCTGTTTTTT
TRBJ2-4 NA few TRBV12-5 CASGLTGLGGIQYF TGTGCTAGTGGTTTAACAGGGTTGGGAGGCATTCAGTACTTC
TRBJ2-2 TRBD1 few TRBV10-3 CAIRVDRTGVTGELFF TGTGCCATCAGAGTCGATAGGACAGGGGTCACCGGGGAGCTGTTTTTT
TRBJ1-1 NA many TRBV12-3/TRBV12-4 CASSFRPESEAFF TGTGCCAGCAGTTTTAGGCCGGAGTCTGAAGCTTTCTTT
TRBJ2-1 NA NA TRBV4-1 CASSQGHSSYNEQFF TGCGCCAGCAGCCAAGGGCATAGCTCCTACAATGAGCAGTTCTTC
TRBJ2-2 TRBD2 NA TRBV19 CASISAGGNTGELFF TGTGCCAGTATCTCGGCGGGAGGGAACACCGGGGAGCTGTTTTTT
TRBJ2-3 NA many TRBV7-8 CASSLSRGLGTDTQYF TGTGCCAGCAGCTTGAGCCGGGGTCTTGGTACAGATACGCAGTATTTT
TRBJ2-5 TRBD2 many TRBV2 CASSLQIGGVWTQYF TGTGCCAGCAGTTTGCAGATCGGGGGGGTTTGGACCCAGTACTTC
TRBJ1-5 TRBD1 many TRBV3-1 CASSQEPGQAEDQPQHF TGTGCCAGCAGCCAAGAACCCGGACAGGCGGAGGATCAGCCCCAGCATTTT
TRBJ1-1 NA many TRBV7-3 CASSLGLMTEAFF TGTGCCAGCAGCCTGGGGTTAATGACTGAAGCTTTCTTT
TRBJ1-2 NA NA TRBV20-1 CSAREDTTYGYTF TGCAGTGCTAGAGAAGACACGACTTATGGCTACACCTTC